The rows below give T cell receptor beta chains drawn from one sample of a study of T cell repertoires in cytomegalovirus infection. TCRdb re-derived calls from the reads in MiXCR, one entry per CDR3 protein. The data contain around 170,000 distinct CDR3 sequences, 17% of them singletons. The material sequenced was CD8+ T cells from PBMCs. Receptors originate from a human donor in good health (CMV status not recorded). Some clones in this sample may be carry-over from other donors' samples. Both conserved end residues are part of each CDR3.

v_gene,j_gene,CDR3aa
TRBV19,TRBJ1-6,CASSTLDVDSPLHF
TRBV7-2,TRBJ2-2,CASSFHRDKPYTGELFF
TRBV11-2,TRBJ2-2,CASSLVGLGPISTGELFF
TRBV6-1,TRBJ2-7,CASRTGTGAYYEQYF
TRBV5-5,TRBJ2-1,CASSFRDRTYNEQFF
TRBV7-2,TRBJ2-3,CASSLWSGGDTQYF
TRBV7-9,TRBJ1-5,CASRAGDRINQPQHF
TRBV10-3,TRBJ2-7,CAIGRGEGTEQYF
TRBV6-2/TRBV6-3,TRBJ2-4,CASTSLGGPAKNIQYF
TRBV7-6,TRBJ2-7,CASSQAGGTYEQYF
TRBV9,TRBJ2-2,CASSVVGEATGELFF
TRBV7-9,TRBJ2-5,CASSLDQGQETQYF
TRBV5-4,TRBJ1-1,CASSLNSNPNTEAFF
TRBV7-9,TRBJ2-5,CASSTTGTLETQYF
TRBV6-2/TRBV6-3,TRBJ2-1,CASSYSLAGHNEQFF
TRBV6-1,TRBJ2-5,CASTPPRLQETQYF
TRBV9,TRBJ2-1,CASSVGTGPYNEQFF
TRBV19,TRBJ2-2,CASRTGLAGEGELFF
TRBV27,TRBJ2-3,CASSLSGQIDTQYF
TRBV7-2,TRBJ2-7,CASSLPTYSSYEQYF
TRBV4-3,TRBJ2-7,CASSQGRWGNYEQYF
TRBV7-2,TRBJ1-1,CASGGGGGMNTEAFF
TRBV12-3/TRBV12-4,TRBJ2-3,CASSFSPGTVVNTQYF
TRBV6-2/TRBV6-3,TRBJ2-1,CASSYSPSGLYNEQFF
TRBV28,TRBJ2-7,CASSWGPVEEQYF
TRBV7-3,TRBJ2-7,CASSLKNGYEQYF
TRBV7-9,TRBJ2-7,CASSPSGEIYEQYF
TRBV28,TRBJ2-1,CASSLGLAGEYYNEQFF
TRBV6-2/TRBV6-3,TRBJ2-3,CASSYEVYTDTQYF
TRBV7-6,TRBJ2-7,CASSPESGSYEQYF
TRBV2,TRBJ1-6,CANREDSSYNSPLHF
TRBV7-6,TRBJ2-2,CASSLSLLNTGELFF
TRBV7-8,TRBJ2-1,CASSLASNAYNEQFF
TRBV29-1,TRBJ2-1,CSVQDREGSYNEQFF
TRBV28,TRBJ1-1,CASSHSSNTEAFF
TRBV10-3,TRBJ2-7,CAISETTGTAAYEQYF
TRBV7-6,TRBJ2-1,CASSSSMGGLAPNEQFF
TRBV7-2,TRBJ1-1,CASSPSPGGHTEAFF
TRBV7-6,TRBJ2-7,CADGDSSYEQYF
TRBV6-6,TRBJ2-1,CASSYTAGGEGEQFF
TRBV7-8,TRBJ2-1,CASSRDSAEDNEQFF
TRBV28,TRBJ1-1,CASSLFRSTEAFF
TRBV20-1,TRBJ2-5,CSASVVRTSGKETQYF
TRBV7-9,TRBJ1-2,CASSRGQGRDGYTF
TRBV29-1,TRBJ2-5,CSVEAGPGGETQYF
TRBV7-2,TRBJ2-3,CASSWAPAGQADTQYF
TRBV2,TRBJ2-7,CASSTSGGPYEQYF
TRBV7-2,TRBJ2-7,CASSLRRAGDYEQYF
TRBV28,TRBJ1-5,CASSFLGGGQPQHF
TRBV29-1,TRBJ2-4,CSVVTVDKNIQYF
TRBV28,TRBJ1-5,CASKDRGNSNQPQHF
TRBV7-2,TRBJ1-6,CASSLAPVTRNSPLHF
TRBV28,TRBJ2-3,CASSLFLTHTQYF
TRBV7-6,TRBJ2-1,CASSFIGNEQFF
TRBV3-1,TRBJ1-2,CASSQEFRGSPNYGYTF
TRBV7-2,TRBJ2-7,CASSLSGTGVVEQYF
TRBV5-6,TRBJ2-7,CASSWGQAYEQYF
TRBV7-2,TRBJ2-7,CASSSNLGPLNEQYF
TRBV3-1,TRBJ1-4,CASSQGRGGVNEKLFF